These 21 T cell receptor beta chains originate from one sample sequenced in a study of blood T cells in healthy people across ages. Through a sample-barcoded 5' primer and a J-beta primer mix, a second PCR was run for roughly 6 to 12 cycles. TCRdb analysed the 5' RACE reads with MiXCR anew, one entry per CDR3 protein. The table includes 1.2 million to 1.5 million distinct CDR3 sequences, 42% detected once. The specimen sequenced was blood. These receptors were taken from a woman younger than 30 in good health.

The chain recombines TRBV12-3 or TRBV12-4 with TRBJ2-4; 7 nucleotides agree with TRBD2. The CDR3 has 17 residues. V was pared by 5 bases and J by 0 bases, with 10 bases of the junction left unmatched. CDR3 nucleotide sequence: TGTGCCAGCAGTCCCCTACGGACTAGTTTAGCCAAAAACATTCAGTACTTC. Translation: CASSPLRTSLAKNIQYF.

The V gene is TRBV5-1, the J gene TRBJ2-3, with 7 bases lining up with TRBD2. CDR3 length: 17 residues. Germline CDR1 and CDR2: SGHRS and YFSETQ. Trimming removed 3 bases from V and 2 bases from J; junction bases left unmatched: 12. CDR3 sequence (DNA): TGCGCCAGCAGCTGGTACCTAACTAGCGAGAACACAGATACGCAGTATTTT. Amino acid sequence: CASSWYLTSENTDTQYF.

The chain combines TRBV10-3 with TRBJ2-3, with TRBD2 matching over 14 bases. The ends lost 5 bases at V and 1 base at J; junction bases unmatched: 2. From germline, CDR1 is ENHRY and CDR2 SYGVKD. CDR3 length equals 16 residues. The CDR3 sequence is CAISPGLAGGTDTQYF. The CDR3, as DNA: TGTGCCATCAGTCCGGGACTAGCGGGGGGCACAGATACGCAGTATTTT.

The chain carries TRBV20-1 and TRBJ1-3, with 8 bases fitting TRBD1. The length of the CDR3 is 16 residues. The germline CDR1 and CDR2 sequences are DFQATT and SNEGSKA (reference sequence). With V trimmed by 6 bases and J by 6 bases, 16 bases remained unmatched. This CDR3 is CSAINKIGQGANTIYF. The CDR3 nucleotides are TGCAGTGCCATAAATAAGATAGGACAGGGTGCAAACACCATATATTTT.

The chain combines TRBV20-1 with TRBJ2-2, with 8 bases lining up with TRBD2. Germline loops: CDR1 DFQATT, CDR2 SNEGSKA (reference sequence). The CDR3 spans 15 residues. J gave up 5 bases and V 7 bases, and 12 bases lay outside the gene matches. CDR3 in DNA: TGCAGTGTCCGAAGGGGACTAGTAGTTACCGGGGAGCTGTTTTTT. Protein product: CSVRRGLVVTGELFF.

The V and J genes are TRBV6-1 and TRBJ2-1, with 9 bases that match TRBD1. CDR1 MNHNS and CDR2 SASEGT come from the germline V gene. The J segment lost 2 bases and the V segment lost 7 bases, leaving 18 bases of the junction unmatched. The length of the CDR3 is 19 residues. CDR3 sequence (DNA): TGTGCCAGCATCAGACAGGGGGTCGCGGGAGTATGGACCTACAATGAGCAGTTCTTC. This translates into CASIRQGVAGVWTYNEQFF.

This clonotype has a count of ten or more. V is TRBV29-1 and J is TRBJ2-1, with D maybe TRBD2 (5 bases). The ends were cut back, 7 bases at V and 9 bases at J, with 16 bases in the middle. Per germline, CDR1 SQVTM and CDR2 ANQGSEA. The CDR3 runs 12 residues. The CDR3 region is CSAAEDRVEQFF. The DNA of the CDR3 is TGCAGCGCCGCGGAGGACCGGGTTGAGCAGTTCTTC.

The table lists this clonotype with a few counts. This chain uses TRBV20-1 with TRBJ2-3; either TRBD1 or TRBD2 may supply D (5 bases each). CDR1 DFQATT and CDR2 SNEGSKA come from the germline V gene (reference sequence). This CDR3 region has 16 residues. Trimming removed 3 bases from V and 7 bases from J, with 23 bases in between. The CDR3 nucleotides are TGCAGTGCTAGCGTGGGGACCCCCCATGACCTGAATACGCAGTATTTT. It is translated as CSASVGTPHDLNTQYF.

The J gene is TRBJ2-7, the V gene TRBV20-1; 13 bases match TRBD2. CDR1 and CDR2 from the germline V gene are DFQATT and SNEGSKA (reference sequence). With 1 base clipped from V and 3 bases from J, the junction kept 6 bases outside the gene matches. This CDR3 has 16 residues. This CDR3 is CSARARGLAGIYEQYF. The CDR3 DNA is TGCAGTGCTAGAGCCAGGGGACTAGCGGGGATCTACGAGCAGTACTTC.

This clonotype has just a few counts. V is TRBV20-1 and J is TRBJ2-1; 8 nucleotides align to TRBD1. The CDR3 sequence is 18 residues long. V lost 2 bases and J lost 3; bases outside the gene matches: 15. CDR1 is DFQATT and CDR2 is SNEGSKA in the germline V gene (reference sequence). The CDR3 loop reads CSARSGTGGKGNYNEQFF. CDR3 in DNA: TGCAGTGCTAGATCGGGGACAGGAGGAAAAGGGAACTACAATGAGCAGTTCTTC.

This clonotype was seen only a few times. The gene calls are TRBV5-1 and TRBJ2-3; tentative D call: TRBD2 (5 bases). The V gene's germline CDR1 is SGHRS and CDR2 YFSETQ. With 0 bases removed from V and 5 bases from J, the gap between germline ends came to 22 bases. The CDR3 runs to 18 residues. The CDR3 DNA reads as TGCGCCAGCAGCTTGGCCGTGGGTGCGGGCGCCCCTCAAGATACGCAGTATTTT. This sequence encodes CASSLAVGAGAPQDTQYF.

V gene TRBV7-9 combines with J gene TRBJ1-3, with D perhaps matching TRBD1 (6 bases). Germline CDR1 and CDR2: SEHNR and FQNEAQ (reference sequence). This CDR3 contains 16 residues. V lost 4 bases, J lost 0 bases, and 13 bases lay in between. CDR3: CASSSRTEYSGNTIYF. The CDR3 DNA sequence: TGTGCCAGCAGCTCCCGGACAGAGTACTCTGGAAACACCATATATTTT.

This chain uses TRBV12-3 or TRBV12-4 with TRBJ2-2; D could derive from TRBD1 or TRBD2 (6 bases each). Between the trimmed V and J ends, which lost 6 bases and 8 bases, there was a span of 16 bases. The CDR3 runs to 14 residues. The CDR3 spells CASSRVGGLGELFF. Written as DNA, the CDR3 is TGTGCCAGCAGCCGAGTCGGGGGCTTGGGGGAGCTGTTTTTT.

The gene calls are TRBV20-1 and TRBJ2-3, with 7 positions matching TRBD2. The V segment lost 6 bases and the J segment 1 base; nucleotides outside the gene matches: 4. The CDR3 has 13 amino acids. CDR1 and CDR2 (germline): DFQATT, SNEGSKA (reference sequence). The CDR3 coding sequence is TGCAGTGCCCAGAGCGGGGGCACAGATACGCAGTATTTT. This translates into CSAQSGGTDTQYF.

This clonotype came up a few times. Relative to the germline gene, one junction end is altered; a read error may explain this. This chain uses TRBV12-3 or TRBV12-4 with TRBJ2-7; D is ambiguous. The CDR3 is made up of 10 amino acids. CDR3 nucleotide sequence: TGTGCCAACCCCTCCAACGAGCAGTACTTC. It translates to CANPSNEQYF.

As DNA, the CDR3 is TGTGCCAGCAGGGGAAATTGGGGCGAGCAGTACTTC. Residues: CASRGNWGEQYF. The V and J genes are TRBV2 and TRBJ2-7; D unresolved. CDR3 size: 12 residues. Trimming took off 6 bases at V and 6 bases at J, with 12 bases between the two ends. In germline, CDR1 is SNHLY, CDR2 FYNNEI.

As regards this clonotype: The junction departs from germline at one end; a sequencing error may be responsible. This chain joins TRBV12-3 or TRBV12-4 and TRBJ1-5; 7 bases match TRBD1. This CDR3 region has 16 residues. This chain's CDR3 is CASSLGTVYSNQPQHF. CDR3 sequence (DNA): TGTGCCAGCAGCTTAGGGACAGTGTATAGCAATCAGCCCCAGCATTTT.

This clonotype was seen more than once but under ten times. This chain links TRBV6-5 with TRBJ2-7; 9 positions agree with TRBD2. The CDR3 covers 15 residues. The V gene's germline CDR1 is MNHEY and CDR2 SVGAGI. Germline trimming cut 0 bases from V and 6 bases from J; bases unmatched to any gene: 6. CDR3 DNA: TGTGCCAGCAGTTACTCGCCTAGCGGGATGTTCGAGCAGTACTTC. Its protein is CASSYSPSGMFEQYF.

This clonotype was observed a single time. The chain has TRBV6-5 and TRBJ1-1, with TRBD1 identical over 7 bases. The CDR3 loop spans 13 amino acids. V lost 6 bases and J lost 4; bases outside the gene matches: 5. Germline values: CDR1 MNHEY, CDR2 SVGAGI. CDR3 in amino acids: CASRRGPGTEAFF. The CDR3 DNA reads TGTGCCAGCAGGAGGGGGCCCGGCACTGAAGCTTTCTTT.

V and J are TRBV9 and TRBJ2-3, with D tentatively TRBD1 (6 bases). Trimming left V 4 bases short and J 6 bases short, with 18 bases between. Germline V lookup: CDR1 SGDLS, CDR2 YYNGEE. The CDR3 consists of 15 residues. The CDR3 nucleotides read TGTGCCAGCAGCCCCGAGTTTGGGGGCTTGGATACGCAGTATTTT. It encodes CASSPEFGGLDTQYF.

This clonotype was seen a few times. V and J are TRBV2 and TRBJ1-6; TRBD1 aligns across 7 bases. Trimming took 6 bases from V and 7 from J; bases not matched to a gene: 6. The CDR3 consists of 14 residues. Germline CDR1 SNHLY, CDR2 FYNNEI. CDR3 protein: CASRGDSPNSPLHF. The CDR3 DNA is TGTGCCAGCAGGGGGGACAGCCCAAATTCACCCCTCCACTTT.